Listed below are T cell receptor beta chains from one sample, sequenced in a study of Ad26.COV2.S vaccination and SARS-CoV-2 variants. Method: immunoSEQ multiplex PCR; TCRdb's copy keeps in-frame clones and lacks some. The sample holds about 350,000 clones, around 89% seen once. The material was peripheral blood, obtained in a trial of Ad26.COV2.S vaccine versus placebo. Receptors originate from a person between 18 and 65 years old who received the Ad26.COV2.S COVID-19 vaccine or a placebo. Both conserved end residues are part of each CDR3. The D gene is left open where the match is weak. Clone sizes are given selectively: once, few, many, or a class where the clone is expanded.

J,size,V,D,CDR3,DNA
TRBJ2-7,.,TRBV6-2/TRBV6-3,.,CASSYVRLPSEQYF,TGTGCCAGCAGTTACGTACGGCTCCCGAGCGAGCAGTACTTC
TRBJ2-1,.,TRBV5-8,.,CASSFIRDPFGEQFF,TGTGCCAGCAGCTTCATCCGGGACCCGTTTGGTGAGCAGTTCTTC
TRBJ2-7,.,TRBV7-2,TRBD1,CASSLQSGQGYEQYF,TGTGCCAGCAGCTTACAATCCGGACAGGGGTACGAGCAGTACTTC
TRBJ2-7,few,TRBV11-2,.,CASSLDLSHNYEQYF,TGTGCCAGCAGCTTAGACCTCTCGCACAACTACGAGCAGTACTTC
TRBJ2-1,.,TRBV5-1,.,CASSPELEPNEQFF,TGCGCCAGCAGCCCGGAATTAGAACCCAATGAGCAGTTCTTC
TRBJ2-5,.,TRBV5-4,.,CASSTPGTQETQYF,TGTGCCAGCAGCACACCGGGAACCCAAGAGACCCAGTACTTC
TRBJ2-3,.,TRBV6-5,.,CASRLYGVDTQYF,TGTGCCAGCAGACTTTATGGGGTAGATACGCAGTATTTT
TRBJ1-1,.,TRBV2,.,CASSVGSPNTEAFF,TGTGCCAGCAGCGTCGGATCCCCGAACACTGAAGCTTTCTTT
TRBJ2-3,.,TRBV5-1,.,CASSLSTGGGFADTQYF,TGCGCCAGCAGCTTATCTACAGGGGGAGGGTTTGCAGATACGCAGTATTTT
TRBJ2-7,.,TRBV7-8,TRBD1,CATTGQIYEQYF,TGTGCCACCACGGGACAGATCTACGAGCAGTACTTC
TRBJ1-1,.,TRBV7-2,.,CASSLGGLNTEAFF,TGTGCCAGCAGCTTAGGGGGGCTTAACACTGAAGCTTTCTTT
TRBJ1-5,.,TRBV27,.,CASSLSVSQPQHF,TGTGCCAGCAGTTTATCGGTTAGCCAGCCCCAGCATTTT
TRBJ1-1,.,TRBV7-3,.,CASSPQRTANTEAFF,TGTGCCAGCAGCCCCCAGAGGACAGCAAACACTGAAGCTTTCTTT
TRBJ2-7,.,TRBV7-8,.,CASSSTYHEQYF,TGTGCCAGCAGCTCGACTTACCACGAGCAGTACTTC
TRBJ2-7,few,TRBV28,.,CASNSRRGISYEQYF,TGTGCCAGCAATTCGCGGCGGGGCATCTCCTACGAGCAGTACTTC
TRBJ2-7,.,TRBV5-1,.,CASSPGGAYEQYF,TGCGCCAGCAGCCCGGGTGGGGCCTACGAGCAGTACTTC
TRBJ1-3,.,TRBV5-4,.,CASSLSLDSGNTIYF,TGTGCCAGCAGCTTGAGCCTTGACTCTGGAAACACCATATATTTT
TRBJ1-1,.,TRBV2,.,CASSYLVTEAFF,TGTGCCAGCTCCTACTTGGTCACTGAAGCTTTCTTT
TRBJ1-3,.,TRBV5-1,.,CASSLVLGSLRRKGDTIYF,TGCGCCAGCAGCTTGGTGTTAGGCAGCCTCCGGCGCAAGGGAGACACCATATATTTT
TRBJ2-4,.,TRBV27,TRBD1,CASRPTFRGRAKNIQYF,TGTGCCAGCAGACCCACTTTCAGGGGGCGAGCCAAAAACATTCAGTACTTC
TRBJ2-7,.,TRBV12-2,.,CASRFGGRGCRTTSYEQYF,TGTGCAAGTCGCTTCGGGGGCAGGGGCTGCCGGACTACCTCCTACGAGCAGTACTTC
TRBJ1-2,.,TRBV19,.,CATEGRKYGYTF,TGTGCCACTGAGGGACGCAAGTATGGCTACACCTTC
TRBJ1-1,.,TRBV6-5,TRBD1,CASSRRQGSEAFF,TGTGCCAGCAGTCGAAGACAGGGCTCTGAAGCTTTCTTT
TRBJ2-5,.,TRBV3-1/TRBV3-2,.,CASNLWGETQYF,TGTGCCAGCAACCTTTGGGGGGAGACCCAGTACTTC
TRBJ1-1,.,TRBV5-4,.,CASSPNRDTEAFF,TGTGCCAGCAGCCCAAACAGGGACACTGAAGCTTTCTTT
TRBJ2-7,.,TRBV19,.,CASSIDRNSYEQYF,TGTGCCAGTAGTATCGACAGGAACTCCTACGAGCAGTACTTC
TRBJ2-3,.,TRBV9,.,CASSVQGTDTQYF,TGTGCCAGCAGCGTGCAGGGCACAGATACGCAGTATTTT
TRBJ2-1,.,TRBV11-3,TRBD1,CASSARQGTYNEQFF,TGTGCCAGCAGCGCCCGACAGGGGACGTACAATGAGCAGTTCTTC
TRBJ1-1,.,TRBV7-9,.,CASSFDRGVGSTEAFF,TGTGCCAGCAGCTTCGATCGGGGGGTAGGGAGCACTGAAGCTTTCTTT
TRBJ2-7,.,TRBV28,TRBD2,CASSSRPGTSGYSYEQYF,TGTGCCAGCAGTTCACGCCCCGGGACTAGCGGTTACTCCTACGAGCAGTACTTC
TRBJ2-7,.,TRBV11-2,.,CASSLVGQGASYEQYF,TGTGCCAGCAGCTTAGTAGGTCAGGGAGCCTCCTACGAGCAGTACTTC
TRBJ1-1,.,TRBV6-2/TRBV6-3,.,CASSPHGSATEAFF,TGTGCCAGCAGCCCCCATGGGTCGGCCACTGAAGCTTTCTTT
TRBJ2-7,few,TRBV9,.,CASSVSRFPYEQYF,TGTGCCAGCAGCGTCAGTAGGTTTCCCTACGAGCAGTACTTC
TRBJ1-5,.,TRBV27,.,CASSFRRDQPQHF,TGTGCCAGCAGTTTCCGGCGGGATCAGCCCCAGCATTTT
TRBJ2-5,.,TRBV6-1,TRBD1,CASSETGVGETQYF,TGTGCCAGCAGTGAGACAGGGGTTGGAGAGACCCAGTACTTC
TRBJ2-3,.,TRBV7-2,TRBD2,CASSLYASGGNTQYF,TGTGCCAGCAGCTTATATGCCAGCGGGGGAAATACGCAGTATTTT
TRBJ1-4,.,TRBV5-1,.,CASSLGGRAHEKLFF,TGCGCCAGCAGCTTGGGCGGCAGGGCTCATGAAAAACTGTTTTTT
TRBJ1-2,.,TRBV9,TRBD1,CASRDRGYGYTF,TGTGCCAGCCGGGACAGAGGCTATGGCTACACCTTC
TRBJ1-3,few,TRBV10-3,TRBD1,CAISVVPDRASGNTIYF,TGTGCCATCAGTGTCGTCCCCGACAGGGCCTCTGGAAACACCATATATTTT
TRBJ1-4,.,TRBV27,.,CASSRTWSGNEKLFF,TGTGCCAGCAGTCGGACCTGGAGTGGGAATGAAAAACTGTTTTTT
TRBJ1-2,.,TRBV5-4,.,CASSLAASGYTF,TGTGCCAGCAGCTTGGCCGCAAGCGGCTACACCTTC
TRBJ1-1,once,TRBV11-1,.,CASRVGGNTEAFF,TGTGCCAGCAGGGTGGGGGGAAACACTGAAGCTTTCTTT
TRBJ1-1,few,TRBV30,.,CAWSRGIVTEAFF,TGTGCCTGGAGTAGGGGTATCGTCACTGAAGCTTTCTTT
TRBJ1-2,.,TRBV14,.,CASSQVRGASGYTF,TGTGCCAGCAGCCAAGTCCGGGGGGCGAGTGGCTACACCTTC
TRBJ2-1,.,TRBV7-3,.,CASSLTRWTNEQFF,TGTGCCAGCAGCTTAACGAGGTGGACTAATGAGCAGTTCTTC
TRBJ2-7,few,TRBV23-1,.,CASSPITRKYEQYF,TGCGCCAGCAGTCCTATAACACGAAAATACGAGCAGTACTTC
TRBJ1-5,.,TRBV27,.,CASSLVRGSSNQPQHF,TGTGCCAGCAGTTTGGTCAGGGGTTCCAGCAATCAGCCCCAGCATTTT
TRBJ2-1,.,TRBV7-8,TRBD2,CASSLEAGGRNEQFF,TGTGCCAGCAGCTTAGAAGCGGGGGGGCGGAATGAGCAGTTCTTC
TRBJ1-4,.,TRBV4-3,.,CASSQVLHSGGGEKLFF,TGCGCCAGCAGCCAAGTTTTGCATTCGGGGGGTGGTGAAAAACTGTTTTTT
TRBJ1-5,.,TRBV7-9,.,CASSFGGRNQPQHF,TGTGCCAGCAGTTTCGGGGGGCGGAATCAGCCCCAGCATTTT
TRBJ2-3,.,TRBV5-6,TRBD1,CASSLDRVGTDTQYF,TGTGCCAGCAGCCTGGACAGGGTTGGCACAGATACGCAGTATTTT
TRBJ2-7,few,TRBV6-2/TRBV6-3,.,CASSIKVIYEQYF,TGTGCCAGCAGTATTAAGGTTATCTACGAGCAGTACTTC
TRBJ1-1,.,TRBV14,.,CASSQGTANTEAFF,TGTGCCAGCAGCCAAGGGACAGCGAACACTGAAGCTTTCTTT